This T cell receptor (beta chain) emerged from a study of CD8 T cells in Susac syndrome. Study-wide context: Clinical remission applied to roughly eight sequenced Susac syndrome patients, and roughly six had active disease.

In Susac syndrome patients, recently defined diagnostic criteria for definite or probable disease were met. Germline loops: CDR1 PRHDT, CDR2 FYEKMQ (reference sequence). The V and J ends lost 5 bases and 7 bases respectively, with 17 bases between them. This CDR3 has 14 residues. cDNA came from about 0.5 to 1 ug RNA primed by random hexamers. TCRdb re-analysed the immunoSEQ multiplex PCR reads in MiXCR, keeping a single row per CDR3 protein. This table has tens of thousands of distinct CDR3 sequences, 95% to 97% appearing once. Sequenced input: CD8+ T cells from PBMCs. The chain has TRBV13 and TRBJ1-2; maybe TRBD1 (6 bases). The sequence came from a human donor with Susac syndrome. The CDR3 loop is CASSLTGLGGGYTF. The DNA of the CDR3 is TGTGCCAGCAGCCTGACAGGCCTCGGGGGTGGCTACACCTTC.